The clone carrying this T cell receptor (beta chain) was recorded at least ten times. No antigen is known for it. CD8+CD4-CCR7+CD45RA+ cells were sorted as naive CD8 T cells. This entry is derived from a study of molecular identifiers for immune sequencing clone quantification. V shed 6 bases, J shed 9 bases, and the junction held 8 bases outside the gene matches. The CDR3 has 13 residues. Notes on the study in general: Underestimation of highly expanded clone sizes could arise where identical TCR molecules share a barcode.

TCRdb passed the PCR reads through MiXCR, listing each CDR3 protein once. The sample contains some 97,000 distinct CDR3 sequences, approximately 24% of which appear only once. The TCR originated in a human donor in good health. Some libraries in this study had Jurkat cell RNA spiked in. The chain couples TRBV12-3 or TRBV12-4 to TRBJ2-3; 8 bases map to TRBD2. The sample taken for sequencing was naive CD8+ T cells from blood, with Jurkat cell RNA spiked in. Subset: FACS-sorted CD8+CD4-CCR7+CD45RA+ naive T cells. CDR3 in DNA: TGTGCCAGCAGCGGGGGGGTATTGAAGACGCAGTATTTT. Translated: CASSGGVLKTQYF.